The 15 T cell receptor beta chains in this list originate from one sample, sequenced in a study of blood T cell repertoires in COVID-19. Generated by immunoSEQ multiplex PCR, the TCRdb table keeps only in-frame clones and is missing some. The data hold 250,000 to 400,000 clones, with more than 70% observed a single time. The material sequenced was peripheral blood. These receptors were obtained from a woman aged 25 to 39 with COVID-19, enrolled during active disease.

J is TRBJ1-2 and V is TRBV29-1, with 9 bases identical to TRBD1. Trimming removed 2 bases from V and 4 bases from J; junction bases left unmatched: 5. Germline-derived CDR1 and CDR2 are SQVTM and ANQGSEA. CDR3 length: 14 residues. The CDR3 coding sequence is TGCAGCGTTGAAACAGGGGGCATAGGCTATGGCTACACCTTC. Protein sequence: CSVETGGIGYGYTF.

CDR3: CASSEGGARNSPLHF. In DNA form, the CDR3 reads TGTGCCAGCAGTGAAGGAGGAGCCCGTAATTCACCCCTCCACTTT. The chain carries TRBV6-1 and TRBJ1-6; D uncertain. In germline, CDR1 is MNHNS, CDR2 SASEGT. The CDR3 length is 15 residues. V was shortened by 1 base and J by 6 bases, with 10 bases between the two germline ends.

This sequence joins TRBV15 and TRBJ2-1; D gene uncertain. Germline assignment: CDR1 LNHNV and CDR2 YYDKDF (reference sequence). CDR3 size: 14 residues. V was cut by 3 bases and J by 2 bases, with 8 bases left in between. CDR3 residues: CATSSRSTYNEQFF. Here the CDR3 DNA reads TGTGCCACCAGCAGCCGGAGTACCTACAATGAGCAGTTCTTC.

V usage is TRBV7-2 and J usage is TRBJ2-2, with 8 positions matching TRBD1. CDR1 is SGHTA and CDR2 is FQGNSA in the germline V gene. There are 15 residues in the CDR3. Trimming at V came to 4 bases and at J to 1 base, leaving 2 bases not matched to a gene. DNA of the CDR3: TGTGCCAGCAGCTCCGGACAGGGGAACACCGGGGAGCTGTTTTTT. The encoded protein is CASSSGQGNTGELFF.

Concerning this clone itself: This specimen includes other DNA sequences encoding the same CDR3. V is TRBV18 and J is TRBJ1-1, with D hard to call. CDR3 size: 12 residues. Trimming took 3 bases from V and 2 from J, leaving 4 bases between them. The germline V gene encodes CDR1 KGHSH and CDR2 LQKENI. The CDR3 region is CASSPLNTEAFF. The CDR3 DNA sequence: TGTGCCAGCTCACCTTTAAACACTGAAGCTTTCTTT.

This clone was counted a single time. V and J are TRBV7-9 and TRBJ2-1; maybe TRBD1 (6 bases). V gave up 4 bases and J gave up 0 bases, with 10 bases separating them. CDR3 size: 15 residues. The V gene's germline CDR1 is SEHNR and CDR2 FQNEAQ (reference sequence). The CDR3 region has the DNA TGTGCCAGCAGCTCACAGGGATCCTCCTACAATGAGCAGTTCTTC. This gives the protein CASSSQGSSYNEQFF.

V usage is TRBV6-1 and J usage is TRBJ2-7, with 9 bases lining up with TRBD1. The V segment lost 0 bases and the J segment 3 bases; nucleotides outside the gene matches: 6. Germline assignment: CDR1 MNHNS and CDR2 SASEGT. The CDR3 covers 16 residues. DNA of the CDR3: TGTGCCAGCAGTGAAGCATTTGGACAGGGGATCTACGAGCAGTACTTC. This codes for CASSEAFGQGIYEQYF.

This chain links TRBV28 with TRBJ1-1, with D possibly TRBD1 on 6 matching bases. CDR3 size: 14 residues. Trimming cost V 4 bases and J 3 bases, with 12 bases left between them. The germline V gene encodes CDR1 MDHEN and CDR2 SYDVKM. The CDR3 DNA sequence: TGTGCCAGCAGTTCACAGAAGGGGGACACTGAAGCTTTCTTT. Protein product: CASSSQKGDTEAFF.

This chain links TRBV3-1 (or the pseudogene TRBV3-2) with TRBJ2-7, with 13 bases matching TRBD2. Germline CDR1 LGHDT, CDR2 YNNKEL (reference sequence). Germline trimming cut 4 bases from V and 4 bases from J; bases unmatched to any gene: 1. CDR3 length equals 14 residues. The chain's CDR3 is CASSPGLAGYEQYV. The CDR3 DNA is TGTGCCAGCAGCCCGGGACTAGCGGGGTACGAGCAGTACGTC.

The gene calls are TRBV5-4 and TRBJ1-2; D remains unclear. Germline-derived CDR1 and CDR2 are SGHNT and YYREEE (reference sequence). V was cut by 4 bases and J by 8 bases, with 12 bases left in between. This CDR3 region has 12 residues. CDR3 residues: CASSPPGVGYTF. The CDR3, as DNA: TGTGCCAGCAGCCCGCCCGGGGTAGGCTACACCTTC.

The CDR3 sequence is CASSDRLAGGLVDTQYF. The DNA for the CDR3 is TGTGCCAGCAGTGACCGGCTAGCGGGGGGGCTTGTGGATACGCAGTATTTT. This chain uses TRBV2 with TRBJ2-3; 12 bases fit TRBD2. J lost 6 bases, V lost 3 bases, and 10 bases had no gene match. The CDR3 is made up of 17 amino acids. Germline CDR1 reads SNHLY; CDR2 reads FYNNEI. Looking up the rest from reference TRBV2 and TRBJ2-3 gives the full variable domain: EPEVTQTPSHQVTQMGQEVILRCVPISNHLYFYWYRQILGQKVEFLVSFYNNEISEKSEIFDDQFSVERPDGSNFTLKIRSTKLEDSAMYFCASSDRLAGGLVDTQYFGPGTRLTVL.

The chain joins TRBV11-3 to TRBJ2-4, with D possibly matching TRBD2 (5 bases). CDR3 length: 12 residues. The V gene's germline CDR1 is SGHNT and CDR2 YENEEA. V was pared by 5 bases and J by 6 bases, with 8 bases between. CDR3 in DNA: TGTGCCAGCAGCACGGGAAGAAACATTCAGTACTTC. Translating gives CASSTGRNIQYF.

V and J are TRBV4-1 and TRBJ1-1, with a weak D call TRBD1 (5 bases). CDR3 size: 13 residues. Trimming removed 1 base at V and 5 bases at J, with 8 bases between. Germline V gene data show CDR1 as MGHRA and CDR2 as YSYEKL. In DNA form, the CDR3 reads TGCGCCAGCAGCCAAGTAGGGGTAACTGAAGCTTTCTTT. Protein: CASSQVGVTEAFF.

This clone has only one observation. The CDR3 DNA is TGTGCCTGGAGTGTATCCCGGACTAGCGGGGCACAAGAGACCCAGTACTTC. It yields the protein CAWSVSRTSGAQETQYF. The rearrangement uses TRBV30 and TRBJ2-5, with 12 bases fitting TRBD2. The CDR3 runs to 17 residues. The germline CDR1 and CDR2 sequences are GTSNPN and SVGIG (reference sequence). V trimming: 0 bases; J trimming: 2 bases; junction bases outside the gene matches: 7.

The rearrangement joins TRBV27 to TRBJ2-3, with TRBD2 identical over 12 bases. Trimming took 3 bases from V and 2 from J; bases not matched to a gene: 6. The CDR3 totals 17 residues. Germline V CDR1 and CDR2: MNHEY, SMNVEV (reference sequence). This chain's CDR3 is CASSFRLAGGYTDTQYF. The CDR3, as DNA: TGTGCCAGCAGTTTTCGGCTAGCGGGGGGGTACACAGATACGCAGTATTTT.